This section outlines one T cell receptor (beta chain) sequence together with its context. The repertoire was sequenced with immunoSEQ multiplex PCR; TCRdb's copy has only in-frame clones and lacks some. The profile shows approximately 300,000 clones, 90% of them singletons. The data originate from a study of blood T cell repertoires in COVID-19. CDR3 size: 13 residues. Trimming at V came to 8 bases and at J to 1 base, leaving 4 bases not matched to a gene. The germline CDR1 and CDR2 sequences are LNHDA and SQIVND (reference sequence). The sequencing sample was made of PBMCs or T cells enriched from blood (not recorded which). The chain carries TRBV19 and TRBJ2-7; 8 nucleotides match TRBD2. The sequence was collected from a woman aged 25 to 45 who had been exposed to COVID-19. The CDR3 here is CASGLAESYEQYF. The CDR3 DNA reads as TGTGCCAGTGGACTAGCCGAGTCCTACGAGCAGTACTTC.